This TCR beta chain was recorded in a study of blood T cell repertoires in COVID-19. Study in general: Sources were T cells, B-cell-depleted T cells, or PBMCs; the material itself was cDNA or gDNA.

V gave up 2 bases and J gave up 2 bases, with 8 bases separating them. CDR3 length: 14 amino acids. The germline gives CDR1 SGHTA, CDR2 FQGTGA. Participants, roughly 18 to 90 years old, spanned about 26 US areas. Participants' reported clinical history set cohort assignment. Recovered status in Cohort 3 required two negative PCRs, clearance, or symptom resolution. This table comes from immunoSEQ multiplex PCR, and its TCRdb copy is limited to in-frame clones, with some not included. The repertoire holds 190,000 or so clones, with more than 80% as singletons. The genes are TRBV7-3 and TRBJ2-3, with D perhaps matching TRBD2 (6 bases). Sequencing used PBMCs or T cells enriched from blood (not recorded which). The source is a man aged 35-49 years who had recovered from COVID-19. The CDR3 nucleotides read TGTGCCAGCAGCTTAGCGGGGACCACAGATACGCAGTATTTT. As protein: CASSLAGTTDTQYF.